The 4 T cell receptor beta chains below were found in one sample sequenced in a study of radiation and T cells in renal cell carcinoma. Only in-frame clones appear in the TCRdb table, and some are missing; sequencing was by immunoSEQ multiplex PCR. In the table there are about 150,000 clones, about 87% of which are singletons. Time point described: blood 2 weeks post-SBRT. Treatment given: 15 Gy SBRT to primary tumor, nephrectomy 4 weeks later. The sample here was blood, taken from a patient whose treatment included radiotherapy and nephrectomy. The source is a woman between 45 and 60 years old with renal cell carcinoma.

This clone was detected only once. The V and J genes are TRBV13 and TRBJ2-7; D is possibly TRBD1 or TRBD2 (6 bases each). Germline-derived CDR1 and CDR2 are PRHDT and FYEKMQ (reference sequence). The CDR3 runs to 14 residues. V was pared by 0 bases and J by 7 bases, with 13 bases between. The CDR3 sequence: CASSLGLTGGEQYF. DNA for the CDR3: TGTGCCAGCAGCTTAGGCCTGACAGGAGGGGAGCAGTACTTC.

The gene calls are TRBV13 and TRBJ1-1, with D tentatively TRBD1 (6 bases). Germline V gene lookup returns CDR1 PRHDT and CDR2 FYEKMQ (reference sequence). Trimming took off 3 bases at V and 1 base at J, with 21 bases between the two ends. The CDR3 length is 18 residues. The CDR3 DNA reads as TGTGCCAGCAGCTTGAGAATGATGGGGGGCAGAAGGAACACTGAAGCTTTCTTT. Encoded protein: CASSLRMMGGRRNTEAFF.

The table lists this clone with a count of one. V usage is TRBV14 and J usage is TRBJ1-5, with 9 positions matching TRBD1. Trimming cost V 5 bases and J 2 bases; bases outside gene matches: 4. Germline V gene lookup returns CDR1 SGHDN and CDR2 FVKESK. The CDR3 loop spans 15 amino acids. CDR3 sequence (DNA): TGTGCCAGCAGCACGGGACAGGGTGGCAATCAGCCCCAGCATTTT. It is translated as CASSTGQGGNQPQHF.

The chain couples TRBV6-1 to TRBJ1-1; D not resolved. Germline values: CDR1 MNHNS, CDR2 SASEGT. The CDR3 contains 13 residues. The V end was cut by 7 bases, the J end by 1 base, with 10 bases between. In DNA, the CDR3 is TGTGCCAGCACTCCCCCAGGGAACACTGAAGCTTTCTTT. As protein: CASTPPGNTEAFF.